Listed below are T cell receptor beta chains from one sample, sequenced in a study of read filtering for tumor transcriptome and immune sequencing. TCRdb reprocessed the reads via MiXCR and lists one record per CDR3 protein. The sample lists 13,000 to 15,000 distinct CDR3 sequences; roughly 22% were seen once. Sequencing was performed on a population of CD138-negative cells sorted from bone marrow. The receptors shown here come from a donor aged 40 or older with multiple myeloma. Both conserved end residues are part of each CDR3. The D gene is left open where the match is weak. Clone sizes are given selectively: once, few, many, or a class where the clone is expanded.

TRBJ2-4	TRBV7-9	many	TRBD1	TGTGCCAGCAGTACTCCGGGACAGCCAAACATTCAGTACTTC	CASSTPGQPNIQYF
TRBJ2-1	TRBV5-1	many	TRBD1	TGCGCCAGCAGCACACGCCTCGAGACAGGGGCCTCCAATGAGCAGTTCTTC	CASSTRLETGASNEQFF
TRBJ2-2	TRBV6-5	few	NA	TGTGCCAGCAGTCCTACCGTTAGGGCCGGGGAGCTGTTTTTT	CASSPTVRAGELFF
TRBJ2-5	TRBV10-2	few	NA	TGCGCCAGCAGTGAGGGCAATTCCGAGACCCAGTACTTC	CASSEGNSETQYF
TRBJ1-5	TRBV24-1	NA	NA	TGTGCCACCAGTGACCCCCGGACAAACTGGGATCAGCCCCAGCATTTT	CATSDPRTNWDQPQHF
TRBJ2-5	TRBV6-6	many	TRBD2	TGTGCCAGCAGTTACGGACTAGCGGGGGGAGAGACCCAGTACTTC	CASSYGLAGGETQYF
TRBJ2-1	TRBV7-7	many	NA	TGTGCTAGCAGCAGCACTACCTACAATGAGCAGTTCTTC	CASSSTTYNEQFF
TRBJ2-1	TRBV5-1	NA	NA	TGCGCCAGCAGCTCGGGGGCGGCCTATGAGCAGATCTTC	CASSSGAAYEQIF
TRBJ2-2	TRBV10-3	NA	NA	TGTGCCATCAGATCCCTAGTCCTCAAAGAAGAAACCGGGGAGCTGTTTTTT	CAIRSLVLKEETGELFF
TRBJ2-3	TRBV7-9	many	NA	TGTGCCAGCAGCTTAGACGGAAACACAGATACGCAGTATTTT	CASSLDGNTDTQYF
TRBJ1-2	TRBV2	few	NA	TGTGCCAGCAGTCGAGCCGGACCCGACTCTTATGGCTACACCTTC	CASSRAGPDSYGYTF
TRBJ2-1	TRBV11-3	many	NA	TGTGCCAGCAGCTTAGATTTGGGGGACGAGCAGTTCTTC	CASSLDLGDEQFF
TRBJ2-1	TRBV30	many	NA	TGTGCCTGGAGTGCCGGAATGGATGAGCAGTTCTTC	CAWSAGMDEQFF
TRBJ2-6	TRBV30	large	NA	TGTGCCGGAATGGGAGTAACTGGGGCCAACGTCCTGACTTTC	CAGMGVTGANVLTF
TRBJ2-7	TRBV6-6	few	NA	TGTGCCAGCAGTTACCTGGACACTTCCCACGAGCAGTACTTC	CASSYLDTSHEQYF
TRBJ2-7	TRBV7-8	many	TRBD2	TGTGCCAGCAGCTTCGGGACTAGCGGGGGGACCTACGAGCAGTACTTC	CASSFGTSGGTYEQYF
TRBJ1-1	TRBV4-1	NA	TRBD1	TGCGCCAGCAGCCAGGCAAGGTCAGGGGGGAACACTGAAGCTTTCTTT	CASSQARSGGNTEAFF
TRBJ1-1	TRBV10-2	few	NA	TGCGCCAGCAGAATTTTCCGGGGCGACACTGAAGCTTTCTTT	CASRIFRGDTEAFF
TRBJ2-7	TRBV4-1	many	TRBD2	TGCGCCAGCAGCCAAGATAGCGGGAGGGGGTACGAGCAGTACTTC	CASSQDSGRGYEQYF
TRBJ2-1	TRBV14	many	TRBD2	TGTGCCAGCAGCCTAATCTGGGTAGCGGGAGCGGACAATGAGCAGTTCTTC	CASSLIWVAGADNEQFF
TRBJ2-1	TRBV7-9	many	NA	TGTGCCAGCAGCTTAGAGAGCGCAGGGTCCTACAATGAGCAGTTCTTC	CASSLESAGSYNEQFF
TRBJ2-2	TRBV24-1	NA	TRBD1	TGTGCCACCTCACGAACCGGGACAGGGAACACCGGGGAGCTGTTTTTT	CATSRTGTGNTGELFF
TRBJ1-2	TRBV11-3	NA	TRBD1	TGTGCCAGCAGCAAAGGACAGGGCGGACACTATGGCTACACCTTC	CASSKGQGGHYGYTF
TRBJ2-3	TRBV2	NA	TRBD2	TGTGCCAGCAGTGAGCGGGAGGGTGCGCAGTATTTT	CASSEREGAQYF
TRBJ2-3	TRBV20-1	few	NA	TGCAGTATCCCCGCGACTGGGACAGATACGCAGTATTTT	CSIPATGTDTQYF
TRBJ2-7	TRBV7-2	once	NA	TGTGCCAGCAGCTTAGTCCACGAGCAGTACTTC	CASSLVHEQYF
TRBJ1-2	TRBV4-1	few	TRBD1	TGCGCCAGCAGCCAACCGGGACAGGGGGCGGAAACCTTATATGGCTACACCTTC	CASSQPGQGAETLYGYTF
TRBJ1-2	TRBV14	few	NA	TGTGCCAGCAGCCAAGATGGCAGACATGGCTACACCTTC	CASSQDGRHGYTF